Below are 25 T cell receptor beta chains sequenced from a single sample in a study of shared clonotypes between healthy human individuals. The protocol was immunoSEQ multiplex PCR, while the TCRdb copy is restricted to in-frame clones and leaves out a portion. The sample includes hundreds of thousands of clones, 95% to 96% seen only once; the top ten take around 0.1%. Naive CD8 cells lacked CD45RO, underwent positive selection for CCR7 and left out terminally differentiated effector memory CD45RA+ cells. Sequencing input: naive CD8+ T cells sorted from blood. These receptors were taken from a woman aged 25 to 45 in good health.

The chain's CDR3 is CASRLTGNQETQYF. DNA for the CDR3: TGTGCCAGTAGGCTGACAGGGAACCAAGAGACCCAGTACTTC. The rearrangement joins TRBV19 to TRBJ2-5; 7 bases are shared with TRBD1. The CDR3 runs 14 residues. In germline, CDR1 is LNHDA, CDR2 SQIVND (reference sequence). V was clipped by 6 bases and J by 0 bases; unmatched bases: 4.

The chain recombines TRBV6-6 with TRBJ2-3; D unresolved. The CDR3 totals 12 residues. V lost 6 bases and J lost 4, with 8 bases in between. Germline V gene lookup returns CDR1 MNHNY and CDR2 SVGAGI (reference sequence). The CDR3 here is CASSHDADTQYF. The CDR3 DNA follows: TGTGCCAGCAGCCACGACGCAGATACGCAGTATTTT.

The genes are TRBV2 and TRBJ1-1; the D gene is possibly TRBD1 (5 bases). The CDR3 length is 17 residues. V was cut by 7 bases and J by 0 bases, with 21 bases left in between. Germline CDR1 reads SNHLY; CDR2 reads FYNNEI. The chain's CDR3 is CASTQIGGYGVNTEAFF. CDR3 DNA sequence: TGTGCCAGCACCCAAATCGGGGGTTACGGGGTGAACACTGAAGCTTTCTTT.

This rearrangement joins TRBV9 to TRBJ2-2, with D possibly being TRBD2 (5 bases). This CDR3 region has 13 residues. Germline assignment: CDR1 SGDLS and CDR2 YYNGEE. Trimming removed 5 bases at V and 7 bases at J, with 12 bases between. DNA of the CDR3: TGTGCCAGCAGAGCGGTGCCCAGCGGGGAGCTGTTTTTT. It yields the protein CASRAVPSGELFF.

The rearrangement links TRBV7-6 to TRBJ2-7; possibly TRBD1 or TRBD2 for D (5 bases each). This CDR3 contains 15 residues. The V and J ends lost 5 bases and 6 bases respectively, with 20 bases between them. From germline, CDR1 is SGHVS and CDR2 FNYEAQ. In nucleotides, the CDR3 is TGTGCCAGCAGCCAAAGTCCATCTGGGGGTTTCGAGCAGTACTTC. Translation: CASSQSPSGGFEQYF.

The V gene is TRBV7-8, the J gene TRBJ1-5, with 7 bases lining up with TRBD1. CDR1 is SGHVS, CDR2 FQNEAQ, per germline. Losses at the gene ends were 1 base for V and 3 bases for J; bases not matched to a gene: 9. The CDR3 sequence is 17 residues long. The CDR3 loop is CASSLGQGRIYNQPQHF. CDR3 in DNA: TGTGCCAGCAGCTTAGGACAGGGCCGAATATACAATCAGCCCCAGCATTTT.

The chain joins TRBV2 to TRBJ2-2, with TRBD1 matching over 7 bases. The CDR3 sequence is 13 residues long. Germline V gene data show CDR1 as SNHLY and CDR2 as FYNNEI. Losses at the gene ends were 6 bases for V and 3 bases for J; bases not matched to a gene: 1. CDR3 in amino acids: CASRGTDTGELFF. DNA for the CDR3: TGTGCCAGCAGGGGGACAGACACCGGGGAGCTGTTTTTT. The variable domain in full, completed from reference TRBV2 and TRBJ2-2, reads EPEVTQTPSHQVTQMGQEVILRCVPISNHLYFYWYRQILGQKVEFLVSFYNNEISEKSEIFDDQFSVERPDGSNFTLKIRSTKLEDSAMYFCASRGTDTGELFFGEGSRLTVL.

This chain uses TRBV5-5 with TRBJ2-7; 9 bases align to TRBD1. J lost 2 bases, V lost 2 bases, and 8 bases had no gene match. Germline V gene sequence: CDR1 SGHKS, CDR2 YYEKEE (reference sequence). The CDR3 runs to 16 residues. CDR3 nucleotide sequence: TGTGCCAGCAGCTTTAGTATTGGGGACAGGGCCTACGAGCAGTACTTC. This translates into CASSFSIGDRAYEQYF. Drawing the rest from reference TRBV5-5 and TRBJ2-7, the complete variable domain is DAGVTQSPTHLIKTRGQQVTLRCSPISGHKSVSWYQQVLGQGPQFIFQYYEKEERGRGNFPDRFSARQFPNYSSELNVNALLLGDSALYLCASSFSIGDRAYEQYFGPGTRLTVT.

The chain joins TRBV9 to TRBJ1-2; 8 bases agree with TRBD1. This CDR3 contains 14 residues. The J segment lost 5 bases and the V segment lost 3 bases, leaving 6 bases of the junction unmatched. Germline CDR1 and CDR2: SGDLS and YYNGEE. Written as DNA, the CDR3 is TGTGCCAGCAGCGGCACCGGGACAGGTTATGGCTACACCTTC. As protein: CASSGTGTGYGYTF.

The chain has TRBV19 and TRBJ2-2, with 8 bases that match TRBD1. This CDR3 is 14 amino acids long. The germline CDR1 and CDR2 sequences are LNHDA and SQIVND (reference sequence). The V and J ends lost 5 bases and 4 bases, in that order; junction bases with no gene match: 3. The CDR3 DNA follows: TGTGCCAGTAGTCTAGGACAGGGCACCGGGGAGCTGTTTTTT. Protein: CASSLGQGTGELFF.

This clone was counted a few times. The V gene is TRBV11-2, the J gene TRBJ1-1; tentative D call: TRBD1 (6 bases). Germline V gene data show CDR1 as SGHAT and CDR2 as FQNNGV. V lost 2 bases, J lost 5 bases, and 12 bases lay in between. The CDR3 covers 14 residues. The CDR3: CASSLTGRGTEAFF. CDR3 nucleotide sequence: TGTGCCAGCAGCTTAACAGGGCGCGGGACTGAAGCTTTCTTT.

V usage is TRBV25-1 and J usage is TRBJ2-7, with D perhaps TRBD2 (6 bases). Per germline, CDR1 MGHDK and CDR2 SYGVNS. The CDR3 consists of 16 residues. The germline V and J ends were trimmed by 0 bases and 3 bases, with 15 bases remaining between them. The CDR3 DNA reads TGTGCCAGCAGTGAATACTCCAGGACGGGGGACTACGAGCAGTACTTC. As protein: CASSEYSRTGDYEQYF.

CDR3 sequence reads: CASSLGGEEAFF. Here the CDR3 DNA reads TGTGCCAGCAGCTTAGGCGGGGAAGAAGCTTTCTTT. The chain is built from TRBV7-9 and TRBJ1-1; D remains unclear. V lost 1 base, J lost 8 bases, and 8 bases lay in between. CDR3 size: 12 residues. Germline-derived CDR1 and CDR2 are SEHNR and FQNEAQ (reference sequence).

This clone was seen once. This CDR3 is also generated by other DNA sequences in the sample. The chain has TRBV27 and TRBJ2-7; D remains unclear. CDR3 length: 13 residues. The germline V gene encodes CDR1 MNHEY and CDR2 SMNVEV (reference sequence). V shed 3 bases and J shed 2 bases, with 8 bases lying between them. The CDR3 loop reads CASSFGATYEQYF. The CDR3 DNA is TGTGCCAGCAGTTTCGGTGCAACCTACGAGCAGTACTTC.

This chain links TRBV18 with TRBJ2-5, with D perhaps assigned TRBD1 or TRBD2 (6 bases each). Trimming pared 3 bases from V and 7 bases from J, leaving 27 bases between. This CDR3 region has 18 residues. Germline lookup yields CDR1 KGHSH and CDR2 LQKENI. The CDR3 is CASSPPLGWGAEELTQYF. For the CDR3, the DNA is TGTGCCAGCTCACCCCCTTTGGGCTGGGGGGCCGAAGAGTTGACCCAGTACTTC.

This chain uses TRBV27 with TRBJ2-1; 10 bases line up with TRBD2. In germline, CDR1 is MNHEY, CDR2 SMNVEV (reference sequence). The J segment lost 7 bases and the V segment lost 0 bases, leaving 6 bases of the junction unmatched. This CDR3 has 16 residues. The CDR3 bases are TGTGCCAGCAGTTTATCGCCTAGCGGGAGTTCAAATGAGCAGTTCTTC. This translates into CASSLSPSGSSNEQFF.

This clone was picked up one time. This chain links TRBV2 with TRBJ1-1; 10 nucleotides agree with TRBD1. The trim removed 6 bases at V and 1 base at J, leaving 5 bases unmatched. Germline CDR1 reads SNHLY; CDR2 reads FYNNEI. The length of the CDR3 is 15 residues. For the CDR3, the DNA is TGTGCCAGCAGGGGACAGGGGTATAAGAACACTGAAGCTTTCTTT. Amino acids: CASRGQGYKNTEAFF.

In the case of this clone: Other DNA sequences in this specimen translate into the identical CDR3. This chain uses TRBV13 with TRBJ2-5; no firm D call. V lost 2 bases and J lost 4, with 5 bases in between. Germline loops: CDR1 PRHDT, CDR2 FYEKMQ (reference sequence). The CDR3 extends over 12 amino acids. For the CDR3, the DNA is TGTGCCAGCAGCTTAAATCGAGAGACCCAGTACTTC. Protein: CASSLNRETQYF.

This chain connects TRBV5-1 to TRBJ2-1; 9 bases agree with TRBD1. The ends lost 0 bases at V and 9 bases at J; junction bases unmatched: 10. Germline V gene sequence: CDR1 SGHRS, CDR2 YFSETQ. This CDR3 has 16 residues. DNA for the CDR3: TGCGCCAGCAGCTTGGCCGGTACAGGGGGCGGGAGTGAGCAGTTCTTC. This gives the protein CASSLAGTGGGSEQFF.

This clone came up once. This sequence joins TRBV6-1 and TRBJ2-4; 7 nucleotides line up with TRBD2. The trim removed 2 bases at V and 0 bases at J, leaving 10 bases unmatched. CDR1 MNHNS and CDR2 SASEGT come from the germline V gene. The CDR3 has 18 residues. The CDR3 sequence: CASSELLGDYTAKNIQYF. The CDR3, as DNA: TGTGCCAGCAGTGAATTGTTGGGGGACTACACAGCCAAAAACATTCAGTACTTC.

The chain joins TRBV6-5 to TRBJ1-1; D is unclear. The CDR3 is 16 residues long. Trimming stripped 0 bases from V and 5 bases from J, with 16 bases between. Germline CDR1 is MNHEY and CDR2 is SVGAGI. The CDR3 is CASSYSTPVFKTEAFF. CDR3 DNA: TGTGCCAGCAGTTACTCGACGCCCGTCTTTAAGACTGAAGCTTTCTTT.

The V call is TRBV6-5, the J call TRBJ2-7; 8 positions agree with TRBD1. This CDR3 has 14 amino acids. Trimming cost V 6 bases and J 5 bases; bases outside gene matches: 9. Germline V CDR1 and CDR2: MNHEY, SVGAGI. In nucleotides, the CDR3 is TGTGCCAGCAGGCTCCAGGGGGCTTTCGACGAGCAGTACTTC. It is translated as CASRLQGAFDEQYF.

The gene calls are TRBV10-1 and TRBJ2-4, with TRBD1 as a possible D gene (5 bases). Germline CDR1 reads WNHNN; CDR2 reads SYGVQD (reference sequence). V lost 6 bases and J lost 7, with 13 bases in between. The CDR3 contains 13 residues. In nucleotides, the CDR3 is TGCGCCAGCAGCCCGGGCAAGGGGAACATTCAGTACTTC. Protein sequence: CASSPGKGNIQYF.

The chain recombines TRBV2 with TRBJ2-7, with 8 bases lining up with TRBD1. The germline CDR1 and CDR2 sequences are SNHLY and FYNNEI. V lost 3 bases and J lost 4; bases outside the gene matches: 11. CDR3 length: 16 residues. CDR3 sequence reads: CASSDTRTGMGYEQYF. CDR3 DNA: TGTGCCAGCAGTGACACCAGGACAGGGATGGGGTACGAGCAGTACTTC.

The J gene is TRBJ1-4, the V gene TRBV4-1; 9 nucleotides align to TRBD1. Losses at the gene ends were 3 bases for V and 8 bases for J; bases not matched to a gene: 7. Per the germline V gene, CDR1 is MGHRA and CDR2 is YSYEKL. The CDR3 totals 15 residues. The CDR3 DNA reads as TGCGCCAGCAGCCAGGACGACAGGGGGGGGGAAAAACTGTTTTTT. Encoded protein: CASSQDDRGGEKLFF.